A single sample is the source of the 26 T cell receptor beta chains below, sequenced in a study of T-cell memory formation after mild COVID-19. TCRdb re-called the 5' RACE reads with MiXCR, one entry per CDR3 protein. Of about 310,000 distinct CDR3 sequences in the sample, 15% to 20% were seen once. Sequencing used PBMCs or a T cell subset sorted from them (not recorded which). The receptors derive from a man younger than 35 who had mild COVID-19 (a few samples of this study predate the infection). Cell type and time point are not known.

The chain recombines TRBV20-1 with TRBJ2-7, with 12 bases lining up with TRBD2. The germline V gene encodes CDR1 DFQATT and CDR2 SNEGSKA (reference sequence). This CDR3 is 15 amino acids long. With V trimmed by 3 bases and J by 7 bases, 10 bases remained unmatched. The CDR3 here is CSASAASGGVYEQYF. CDR3 sequence (DNA): TGCAGTGCTAGCGCGGCTAGCGGGGGGGTGTATGAGCAGTACTTC.

The chain has TRBV4-1 and TRBJ1-1, with a tentative D call TRBD1 (6 bases). The CDR3 covers 14 residues. Looked up from germline, CDR1 is MGHRA and CDR2 is YSYEKL. Trimming took off 3 bases at V and 4 bases at J, with 12 bases between the two ends. CDR3 amino acids: CASSHTGPGTEAFF. Here the CDR3 DNA reads TGCGCCAGCAGCCATACAGGGCCGGGCACTGAAGCTTTCTTT.

This clonotype has more than one count but fewer than ten. The chain recombines TRBV5-1 with TRBJ2-7; either TRBD1 or TRBD2 may fit D (7 bases each). Germline V gives CDR1 SGHRS, CDR2 YFSETQ. Trimming pared 4 bases from V and 3 bases from J, leaving 14 bases between. CDR3 length: 14 residues. The CDR3 loop reads CASSVQGGHYEQYV. CDR3 bases: TGCGCCAGCAGCGTTCAGGGGGGGCACTACGAGCAGTACGTC.

The rearrangement links TRBV4-2 to TRBJ1-5; D is unresolved. V lost 1 base, J lost 7 bases, and 8 bases lay in between. Germline V gene sequence: CDR1 LGHNA, CDR2 YNFKEQ. The CDR3 covers 13 residues. This CDR3 reads CASSQGAWQPQHF. In DNA, the CDR3 is TGTGCCAGCAGCCAAGGTGCCTGGCAGCCCCAGCATTTT.

This clonotype has more than one count but fewer than ten. The chain is built from TRBV29-1 and TRBJ2-3; 10 bases align to TRBD2. CDR3 length equals 16 residues. Unmatched junction bases numbered 9, after V lost 4 bases and J lost 2 bases. The germline V gene encodes CDR1 SQVTM and CDR2 ANQGSEA. CDR3 bases: TGCAGCGTTGGGGTTCTAGCGGGGGATTACACAGATACGCAGTATTTT. Amino acid sequence: CSVGVLAGDYTDTQYF.

The rearrangement links TRBV4-2 to TRBJ2-1; possibly TRBD2 for D (5 bases). V was trimmed by 4 bases and J by 8 bases, leaving 12 bases between them. Germline CDR1 is LGHNA and CDR2 is YNFKEQ. This CDR3 region has 13 residues. CDR3 protein: CASSPHEGYEQFF. Here the CDR3 DNA reads TGTGCCAGCAGCCCCCACGAGGGCTATGAGCAGTTCTTC.

This clonotype was detected a few times. Relative to the germline gene, one junction end is altered; a read error may explain this. V usage is TRBV12-3 or TRBV12-4 and J usage is TRBJ1-5; D is unresolved. This CDR3 has 13 residues. The CDR3 bases are TGTGCCAGCAGTTTCGATCGCAATCAGCCCAAGCATTTT. Residues: CASSFDRNQPKHF.

The chain employs TRBV5-1 and TRBJ1-1; no clear D gene. Trimming removed 3 bases at V and 1 base at J, with 13 bases between. This CDR3 is built from 15 residues. Germline CDR1 is SGHRS and CDR2 is YFSETQ. Here the CDR3 reads CASSSGSGKNTEAFF. The CDR3 DNA follows: TGCGCCAGCAGCTCCGGCAGCGGAAAGAACACTGAAGCTTTCTTT.

This chain connects TRBV6-6 to TRBJ2-1, with D tentatively TRBD1 (6 bases). Germline values: CDR1 MNHNY, CDR2 SVGAGI (reference sequence). The length of the CDR3 is 12 residues. V lost 5 bases and J 13 bases, leaving 15 bases between the germline ends. CDR3 sequence reads: CASSTGQLEQFF. The DNA for the CDR3 is TGTGCCAGCAGTACAGGACAGCTCGAACAGTTCTTC.

This clonotype has just a few counts. CDR3 DNA sequence: TGTGCCAGCAGCTTAAGTTTCGCGGATACGCAGTATTTT. This translates into CASSLSFADTQYF. J is TRBJ2-3 and V is TRBV7-3; D gene unclear. This CDR3 is built from 13 residues. Germline CDR1 SGHTA, CDR2 FQGTGA. The V gene lost 1 base and the J gene lost 6 bases, with 8 bases spanning the gap.

The J gene is TRBJ2-7, the V gene TRBV20-1, with 8 bases fitting TRBD1. In germline, CDR1 is DFQATT, CDR2 SNEGSKA (reference sequence). The CDR3 length is 16 residues. Trimming removed 5 bases from V and 3 bases from J; junction bases left unmatched: 15. CDR3 region: CSAPLQRRGTGYEQYF. CDR3 coding DNA: TGCAGTGCTCCATTACAACGGAGAGGGACAGGCTACGAGCAGTACTTC.

The rearrangement joins TRBV7-9 to TRBJ1-2; D gene uncertain. The CDR3 loop spans 16 amino acids. The germline CDR1 and CDR2 sequences are SEHNR and FQNEAQ (reference sequence). Trimming removed 0 bases from V and 4 bases from J, with 15 bases in between. CDR3 sequence reads: CASSLAPTANSYGYTF. The CDR3, as DNA: TGTGCCAGCAGCTTAGCCCCGACGGCAAACTCCTATGGCTACACCTTC.

This clonotype turned up a few times. The V call is TRBV18, the J call TRBJ2-1; TRBD2 matches at 7 bases. Trimming cost V 2 bases and J 7 bases; bases outside gene matches: 8. Germline CDR1 reads KGHSH; CDR2 reads LQKENI. The CDR3 has 15 amino acids. The CDR3 reads CASSPTMTSRNEQFF. The CDR3 coding sequence is TGTGCCAGCTCACCAACTATGACTAGCCGAAATGAGCAGTTCTTC. The full variable domain, rest sourced from reference TRBV18 and TRBJ2-1, is NAGVMQNPRHLVRRRGQEARLRCSPMKGHSHVYWYRQLPEEGLKFMVYLQKENIIDESGMPKERFSAEFPKEGPSILRIQQVVRGDSAAYFCASSPTMTSRNEQFFGPGTRLTVL.

This clonotype has only a few counts. The V and J genes are TRBV12-3 or TRBV12-4 and TRBJ1-3; the match to TRBD1 covers 7 bases. Germline trimming cut 9 bases from V and 0 bases from J; bases unmatched to any gene: 5. The CDR3 contains 14 residues. CDR3: CASTGAFSGNTIYF. Here the CDR3 DNA reads TGTGCCAGTACAGGGGCGTTCTCTGGAAACACCATATATTTT.

This clonotype occurred a few times. The chain links TRBV14 to TRBJ2-1, with 8 bases fitting TRBD1. The CDR3 runs to 14 residues. The J segment lost 5 bases and the V segment lost 4 bases, leaving 4 bases of the junction unmatched. Germline V gives CDR1 SGHDN, CDR2 FVKESK. This CDR3 reads CASSRRQGNNEQFF. The CDR3 nucleotides read TGTGCCAGCAGCCGGAGACAGGGGAACAATGAGCAGTTCTTC.

This clonotype showed up just a few times. This chain uses TRBV4-3 with TRBJ2-3; D could derive from TRBD1 or TRBD2 (5 bases each). The CDR3 is 17 amino acids. Germline V gene lookup returns CDR1 LGHNA and CDR2 YSLEER. V lost 1 base to trimming and J lost 0 bases, with 14 bases between them. The CDR3 loop is CASSQGASGGSTDTQYF. DNA of the CDR3: TGCGCCAGCAGCCAAGGGGCGAGTGGGGGAAGCACAGATACGCAGTATTTT.

The chain joins TRBV15 to TRBJ2-7, with 7 bases matching TRBD1. V dropped 3 bases and J dropped 0; count of bases not matched to a gene: 5. The germline V gene has CDR1 LNHNV and CDR2 YYDKDF (reference sequence). The CDR3 loop spans 15 amino acids. The CDR3 reads CATSREWDSSYEQYF. In nucleotides, the CDR3 is TGTGCCACCAGCAGGGAATGGGACAGCTCCTACGAGCAGTACTTC.

This clonotype was observed a few times. The rearrangement uses TRBV5-1 and TRBJ2-3, with no clear D. The CDR3 loop spans 14 amino acids. Trimming took 3 bases from V and 6 from J, leaving 14 bases between them. CDR1 is SGHRS and CDR2 is YFSETQ in the germline V gene. The CDR3 sequence: CASSSSTELDTQYF. Here the CDR3 DNA reads TGCGCCAGCAGCTCGTCTACCGAATTGGATACGCAGTATTTT.

The chain is built from TRBV27 and TRBJ2-3; TRBD1 agrees at 9 bases. The CDR3 sequence is 15 residues long. CDR1 MNHEY and CDR2 SMNVEV come from the germline V gene (reference sequence). After removal of 5 bases from V and 4 bases from J, the junction contained 7 bases not matched to a gene. This CDR3 is CASSNPGQGSDTQYF. CDR3 coding DNA: TGTGCCAGCAGTAACCCCGGACAGGGGTCAGATACGCAGTATTTT.

V usage is TRBV18 and J usage is TRBJ2-2; the D gene is possibly TRBD1 (5 bases). The CDR3 length is 18 residues. Trimming removed 3 bases from V and 2 bases from J, with 19 bases in between. Germline loops: CDR1 KGHSH, CDR2 LQKENI. The CDR3 loop reads CASSPAVRTHENTGELFF. CDR3 nucleotide sequence: TGTGCCAGCTCACCTGCCGTACGGACACACGAAAACACCGGGGAGCTGTTTTTT.

The rearrangement uses TRBV10-3 and TRBJ2-3; TRBD2 matches at 13 bases. CDR3 length: 19 amino acids. Trimming took 4 bases from V and 0 from J; bases not matched to a gene: 10. CDR1 and CDR2 (germline): ENHRY, SYGVKD. This CDR3 reads CAISGSVTSGGNSTDTQYF. DNA of the CDR3: TGTGCCATCAGTGGGTCGGTGACTAGCGGGGGGAATAGCACAGATACGCAGTATTTT.

This clonotype came up many times. The V gene is TRBV10-3, the J gene TRBJ2-3; D tentatively reads TRBD1 or TRBD2 (5 bases each). Looked up from germline, CDR1 is ENHRY and CDR2 is SYGVKD. The V gene lost 10 bases and the J gene lost 0 bases, with 11 bases spanning the gap. The CDR3 runs to 13 residues. CDR3 nucleotides: TGTGCCACCCTCGGGGCTAGCACAGATACGCAGTATTTT. Translating it yields CATLGASTDTQYF.

This clonotype was observed a few times. The chain uses TRBV12-3 or TRBV12-4 and TRBJ1-5; perhaps TRBD1 as D (6 bases). Trimming left V 6 bases short and J 6 bases short, with 9 bases between. The length of the CDR3 is 12 residues. The CDR3 loop is CASSPGVQPQHF. The CDR3 region has the DNA TGTGCCAGCAGCCCAGGGGTTCAGCCCCAGCATTTT.

This clonotype was seen more than once but under ten times. V and J are TRBV7-7 and TRBJ2-7; D is uncertain. Germline V CDR1 and CDR2: SSHAT, FNYEAQ (reference sequence). The CDR3 loop spans 12 amino acids. The germline V and J ends were trimmed by 4 bases and 6 bases, with 10 bases remaining between them. The CDR3 reads CASSCYLGEQYF. The CDR3 DNA reads TGTGCCAGCAGCTGCTACCTGGGCGAGCAGTACTTC.

This chain links TRBV2 with TRBJ2-5; either TRBD1 or TRBD2 may fit D (5 bases each). CDR3 length: 14 residues. Trimming stripped 4 bases from V and 2 bases from J, with 11 bases between. Germline CDR1 is SNHLY and CDR2 is FYNNEI. CDR3 protein: CASSGGPNQETQYF. The CDR3 DNA reads as TGTGCCAGCAGTGGGGGACCAAATCAAGAGACCCAGTACTTC. The full variable domain, in which reference TRBV2 and TRBJ2-5 provide the parts outside the CDR3, is EPEVTQTPSHQVTQMGQEVILRCVPISNHLYFYWYRQILGQKVEFLVSFYNNEISEKSEIFDDQFSVERPDGSNFTLKIRSTKLEDSAMYFCASSGGPNQETQYFGPGTRLLVL.

This clonotype was seen at least ten times. The gene calls are TRBV5-1 and TRBJ2-1; D not resolved. Germline CDR1 and CDR2: SGHRS and YFSETQ. V lost 0 bases to trimming and J lost 2 bases, with 9 bases between them. The CDR3 totals 15 residues. This chain's CDR3 is CASSLAAATYNEQFF. CDR3 DNA: TGCGCCAGCAGCTTGGCCGCTGCCACCTACAATGAGCAGTTCTTC.